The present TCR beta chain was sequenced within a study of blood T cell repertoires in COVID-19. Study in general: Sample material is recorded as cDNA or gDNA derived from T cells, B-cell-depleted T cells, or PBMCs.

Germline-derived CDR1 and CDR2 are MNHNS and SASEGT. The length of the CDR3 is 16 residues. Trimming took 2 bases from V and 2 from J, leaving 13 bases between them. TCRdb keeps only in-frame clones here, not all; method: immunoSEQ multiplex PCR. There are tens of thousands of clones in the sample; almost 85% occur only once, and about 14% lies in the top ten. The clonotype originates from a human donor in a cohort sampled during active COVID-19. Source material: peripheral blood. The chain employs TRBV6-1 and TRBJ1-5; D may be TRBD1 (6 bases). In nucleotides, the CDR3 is TGTGCCAGCAGTGAAATGGGGGCCCTAGGCAATCAGCCCCAGCATTTT. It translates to CASSEMGALGNQPQHF.